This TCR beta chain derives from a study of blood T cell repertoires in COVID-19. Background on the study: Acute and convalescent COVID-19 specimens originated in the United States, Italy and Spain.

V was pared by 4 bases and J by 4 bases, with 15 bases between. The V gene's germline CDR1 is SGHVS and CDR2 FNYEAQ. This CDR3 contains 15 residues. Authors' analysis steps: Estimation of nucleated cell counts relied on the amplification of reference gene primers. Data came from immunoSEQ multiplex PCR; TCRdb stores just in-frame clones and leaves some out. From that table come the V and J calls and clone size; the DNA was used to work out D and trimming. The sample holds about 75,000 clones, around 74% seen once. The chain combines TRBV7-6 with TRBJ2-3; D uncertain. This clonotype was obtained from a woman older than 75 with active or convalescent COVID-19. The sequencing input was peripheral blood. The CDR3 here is CASSSSRRLSDTQYF. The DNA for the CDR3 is TGTGCCAGCAGCTCGTCTAGAAGGTTGTCAGATACGCAGTATTTT.